These 18 T cell receptor beta chains originate from one sample sequenced in a study of CD8 T cells in Susac syndrome. cDNA came from about 0.46 to 1 ug RNA primed by random hexamers. MiXCR, applied by TCRdb to the immunoSEQ multiplex PCR reads, yields one record per CDR3 protein. Found here are hundreds of thousands of distinct CDR3 sequences, around 85% of them singletons; the top ten hold approximately 0.11%. The source material was CD8+ T cells from PBMCs. These receptor sequences come from a human donor with multiple sclerosis.

V usage is TRBV30 and J usage is TRBJ2-7, with 7 nucleotides matching TRBD1. Germline V gene sequence: CDR1 GTSNPN, CDR2 SVGIG (reference sequence). The J segment lost 6 bases and the V segment lost 1 base, leaving 15 bases of the junction unmatched. The CDR3 runs 16 residues. The CDR3: CAWSEYLTGPSREQYF. CDR3 bases: TGTGCCTGGAGTGAATATTTGACAGGGCCTTCTCGCGAGCAGTACTTC.

The chain carries TRBV2 and TRBJ1-5, with D unclear. Germline-derived CDR1 and CDR2 are SNHLY and FYNNEI. The germline V and J ends were trimmed by 6 bases and 0 bases, with 9 bases remaining between them. The CDR3 is made up of 14 amino acids. The CDR3 DNA follows: TGTGCCAGCAGAGAACACGATAGCAATCAGCCCCAGCATTTT. Protein sequence: CASREHDSNQPQHF.

The chain links TRBV4-1 to TRBJ1-4; 7 nucleotides line up with TRBD1. Germline values: CDR1 MGHRA, CDR2 YSYEKL. The trim removed 5 bases at V and 6 bases at J, leaving 6 bases unmatched. The CDR3 has 14 residues. The CDR3 nucleotides read TGCGCCAGCAGCTCCGGGACAGTAGATGAAAAACTGTTTTTT. Translating it yields CASSSGTVDEKLFF.

This clonotype was seen a handful of times. The chain is built from TRBV12-3 or TRBV12-4 and TRBJ2-7; D not resolved. The CDR3 consists of 13 residues. V gave up 5 bases and J gave up 2 bases, with 10 bases separating them. The CDR3 is CASSAQGTYEQYF. As DNA, the CDR3 is TGTGCCAGCAGTGCCCAAGGAACCTACGAGCAGTACTTC.

The V and J genes are TRBV20-1 and TRBJ2-1, with D perhaps TRBD1 (6 bases). CDR3 length equals 15 residues. Between the trimmed V and J ends, which lost 0 bases and 9 bases, there was a span of 18 bases. Looked up from germline, CDR1 is DFQATT and CDR2 is SNEGSKA (reference sequence). The CDR3 here is CSARDRSVGTFEQFF. CDR3 DNA: TGCAGTGCTAGAGATAGGAGCGTAGGGACATTTGAGCAGTTCTTC.

The chain links TRBV12-3 or TRBV12-4 to TRBJ1-3, with a weak D call TRBD1 (6 bases). Between the trimmed V and J ends, which lost 3 bases and 15 bases, there was a span of 15 bases. This CDR3 has 12 amino acids. CDR3 in amino acids: CASSFPRDTAYF. The CDR3 DNA reads as TGTGCCAGCAGTTTCCCCCGGGACACGGCATATTTT.

This clonotype has just one count. The chain employs TRBV1 and TRBJ2-5; the D segment call TRBD2 is taken from the table without a DNA check. TRBV1 is deemed a pseudogene. The CDR3 is 16 residues long. This CDR3 is CTSSQFRREGAETQYF. CDR3 coding DNA: TGCACCAGCAGCCAATTTCGACGGGAGGGCGCGGAGACCCAGTACTTC.

This chain joins TRBV7-2 and TRBJ2-3; 7 bases line up with TRBD2. After removal of 0 bases from V and 4 bases from J, the junction contained 10 bases not matched to a gene. Germline CDR1 is SGHTA and CDR2 is FQGNSA. The CDR3 totals 17 residues. The CDR3 protein is CASSLALWRERADTQYF. The CDR3 coding sequence is TGTGCCAGCAGCTTAGCCCTATGGCGGGAGCGCGCAGATACGCAGTATTTT.

This chain connects TRBV6-5 to TRBJ1-1, with TRBD1 identical over 9 bases. CDR3 length equals 18 residues. Germline V gives CDR1 MNHEY, CDR2 SVGAGI. V was clipped by 0 bases and J by 0 bases; unmatched bases: 8. DNA for the CDR3: TGTGCCAGCAGTTACTCGACCGGGACAGGGTACTTGAACACTGAAGCTTTCTTT. Amino acid sequence: CASSYSTGTGYLNTEAFF.

The chain combines TRBV5-1 with TRBJ2-3, with 10 bases identical to TRBD2. J lost 6 bases, V lost 4 bases, and 5 bases had no gene match. In germline, CDR1 is SGHRS, CDR2 YFSETQ. The CDR3 has 14 residues. The CDR3: CASSLSGRPDTQYF. CDR3 bases: TGCGCCAGCAGCCTTAGCGGGAGGCCGGATACGCAGTATTTT.

CDR3 protein: CASSPGTSGGGTDTQYF. The DNA of the CDR3 is TGTGCCAGCAGCCCCGGGACTAGCGGGGGGGGCACAGATACGCAGTATTTT. The chain joins TRBV13 to TRBJ2-3; 16 bases line up with TRBD2. The CDR3 loop spans 17 amino acids. Germline CDR1 PRHDT, CDR2 FYEKMQ (reference sequence). The J segment lost 1 base and the V segment lost 5 bases, leaving 3 bases of the junction unmatched. Full variable domain (outside the CDR3, taken from reference TRBV13 and TRBJ2-3): AAGVIQSPRHLIKEKRETATLKCYPIPRHDTVYWYQQGPGQDPQFLISFYEKMQSDKGSIPDRFSAQQFSDYHSELNMSSLELGDSALYFCASSPGTSGGGTDTQYFGPGTRLTVL.

V usage is TRBV6-5 and J usage is TRBJ1-4; TRBD1 might be the D (5 bases). V shed 2 bases and J shed 7 bases, with 11 bases lying between them. Per germline, CDR1 MNHEY and CDR2 SVGAGI. This CDR3 spans 14 amino acids. The CDR3 DNA reads as TGTGCCAGCAGTTACGTTGGGACGGGTGAAAAACTGTTTTTT. It codes for CASSYVGTGEKLFF.

V usage is TRBV5-1 and J usage is TRBJ2-3; 12 bases align to TRBD2. V shed 3 bases and J 5 bases; nucleotides not matched to a gene: 13. Per germline, CDR1 SGHRS and CDR2 YFSETQ. The CDR3 sequence is 18 residues long. Here the CDR3 DNA reads TGCGCCAGCAGCTCCGACCCGCTAGCGGGGGGGCCGATAGATACGCAGTATTTT. Its protein is CASSSDPLAGGPIDTQYF.

V and J are TRBV6-5 and TRBJ2-7; TRBD2 matches at 8 bases. The V and J ends lost 5 bases and 5 bases, in that order; junction bases with no gene match: 2. Per germline, CDR1 MNHEY and CDR2 SVGAGI. There are 12 residues in the CDR3. This CDR3 is CASSPGGNEQYF. The DNA of the CDR3 is TGTGCCAGCAGTCCGGGGGGGAACGAGCAGTACTTC.

As DNA, the CDR3 is TGCAGTGCTAGTGGGCTCTCTGGAAACACCATATATTTT. It encodes CSASGLSGNTIYF. The chain links TRBV20-1 to TRBJ1-3; D remains ambiguous. Germline CDR1 DFQATT, CDR2 SNEGSKA (reference sequence). The CDR3 is 13 amino acids. The V end was cut by 3 bases, the J end by 0 bases, with 6 bases between.

The V gene is TRBV27, the J gene TRBJ2-1, with unresolved D. The CDR3 is 12 residues long. Germline V CDR1 and CDR2: MNHEY, SMNVEV (reference sequence). The V gene lost 5 bases and the J gene lost 8 bases, with 10 bases spanning the gap. The CDR3 coding sequence is TGTGCCAGCAGTCTAATAGGGCATGAGCAGTTCTTC. Its translation is CASSLIGHEQFF.

The J gene is TRBJ1-5, the V gene TRBV12-3 or TRBV12-4; TRBD1 aligns across 9 bases. V lost 5 bases, J lost 6 bases, and 11 bases stayed unmatched. The CDR3 is 16 residues long. Here the CDR3 reads CASSLTGTGMPQPQHF. For the CDR3, the DNA is TGTGCCAGCAGTCTTACCGGGACAGGGATGCCTCAGCCCCAGCATTTT.

The CDR3 spells CSARDWDGPIQYF. The CDR3 DNA reads TGCAGTGCTAGAGATTGGGACGGCCCCATTCAGTACTTC. The chain combines TRBV20-1 with TRBJ2-4; perhaps D is TRBD1 or TRBD2 (5 bases each). The CDR3 runs 13 residues. Germline CDR1 reads DFQATT; CDR2 reads SNEGSKA (reference sequence). The V end was cut by 0 bases, the J end by 9 bases, with 12 bases between.